These T cell receptor beta chains were read from a single sample in a study of identical twins. TCRdb re-called the 5' RACE reads through MiXCR, storing one row per CDR3 protein. The data hold roughly 710,000 distinct CDR3 sequences, with over 5% observed a single time. Input material: naive T cells sorted from blood. The receptors originated from a man between 18 and 35 years old in good health. Each CDR3 is given with its conserved first and last residue. The D gene is left open where the match is weak. Part of the rows lack a size; the others show once, few, many or a class for expanded clones.

>20|TRBD2|few|TRBJ2-3|TRBV20-1
CSARDVSGRPFGPGTDTQYF
TGCAGTGCTAGAGATGTTAGCGGGAGGCCGTTTGGGCCGGGCACAGATACGCAGTATTTT
>15|NA|few|TRBJ1-5|TRBV10-3
CAISDDRRLNQPQHF
TGTGCCATCAGCGACGACAGAAGACTCAATCAGCCCCAGCATTTT
>15|NA|few|TRBJ2-2|TRBV5-1
CASSPWVSNTGELFF
TGCGCCAGCAGCCCGTGGGTTTCCAACACCGGGGAGCTGTTTTTT
>14|NA|NA|TRBJ2-1|TRBV20-1
CSARGSPAPNEQFF
TGCAGTGCTAGGGGAAGTCCGGCCCCCAATGAGCAGTTCTTC
>14|TRBD2|many|TRBJ2-7|TRBV7-9
CASSSNLAGDEQYF
TGTGCCAGCAGCTCGAACCTAGCGGGAGACGAGCAGTACTTC
>12|TRBD1|few|TRBJ2-1|TRBV29-1
CSVVGTGERGFF
TGCAGCGTCGTGGGGACAGGAGAAAGAGGGTTCTTC
>14|TRBD1|many|TRBJ1-5|TRBV25-1
CASPTGEGSQPQHF
TGTGCCAGCCCGACAGGGGAAGGGAGTCAGCCCCAGCATTTT
>12|NA|many|TRBJ1-2|TRBV12-3/TRBV12-4
CASGQGGYGYTF
TGTGCCAGCGGCCAGGGAGGCTATGGCTACACCTTC
>12|NA|many|TRBJ2-7|TRBV20-1
CSVTGTDYEQYF
TGCAGTGTGACAGGCACGGACTACGAGCAGTACTTC
>13|TRBD1|few|TRBJ1-4|TRBV7-9
CARETGPNEKLFF
TGTGCCAGGGAGACAGGGCCTAATGAAAAACTGTTTTTT
>15|NA|NA|TRBJ2-1|TRBV6-1
CASSRLSGRDNEQFF
TGTGCCAGCAGTCGCCTAAGTGGGAGAGACAATGAGCAGTTCTTC
>15|TRBD2|few|TRBJ2-1|TRBV5-1
CASSRGTSFYNEQFF
TGCGCCAGCAGCCGCGGGACTAGCTTCTACAATGAGCAGTTCTTC
>14|NA|many|TRBJ2-1|TRBV5-1
CASRLRSVYNEQFF
TGCGCCAGCAGACTCCGGAGCGTATACAATGAGCAGTTCTTC
>20|TRBD2|many|TRBJ2-3|TRBV9
CASSVGGGTSGSRRTDTQYF
TGTGCCAGCAGCGTAGGAGGGGGGACTAGCGGGAGTAGGCGCACAGATACGCAGTATTTT
>12|NA|many|TRBJ2-1|TRBV3-1
CASSPLTDEQFF
TGTGCCAGCAGCCCCCTGACGGATGAGCAGTTCTTC
>15|NA|few|TRBJ2-3|TRBV20-1
CSARGAGVVADTQYF
TGCAGTGCTAGAGGGGCAGGGGTGGTCGCAGATACGCAGTATTTT
>14|NA|many|TRBJ2-7|TRBV20-1
CSARVAASLYEQYF
TGCAGTGCTAGAGTGGCAGCGTCTCTCTACGAGCAGTACTTC
>16|TRBD2|many|TRBJ2-1|TRBV5-8
CASSPQGLGAYKEQFF
TGTGCCAGCAGCCCCCAGGGACTAGGGGCATATAAGGAGCAGTTCTTC
>13|NA|many|TRBJ2-7|TRBV7-2
CASSLVPGDEQYF
TGTGCCAGCAGCTTAGTTCCCGGGGACGAGCAGTACTTC
>15|NA|many|TRBJ2-3|TRBV5-6
CASSLDLGVTDTQYF
TGTGCCAGCAGCTTGGATCTGGGTGTTACAGATACGCAGTATTTT
>13|TRBD1|many|TRBJ1-1|TRBV29-1
CSVDGQGGPEAFF
TGCAGCGTTGATGGACAGGGAGGTCCTGAAGCTTTCTTT
>13|NA|many|TRBJ2-5|TRBV10-3
CAIGRTSQETQYF
TGTGCCATCGGCCGCACCAGCCAAGAGACCCAGTACTTC